One and the same sample provided the 8 T cell receptor beta chains below, sequenced in a study of CD8+ T cells in alopecia areata. Extraction and reverse transcription of RNA yielded cDNA as the sequencing template. TCRdb's copy holds only in-frame clones and misses some; the assay was immunoSEQ multiplex PCR. The sample contains over 15,000 clones, 50% to 70% of which appear only once. Treatment meaning: oral pan-JAK inhibitor, 5-10 mg twice daily. Alopecia areata patients gave lesional scalp punch biopsies and peripheral blood samples. The sample was skin, taken at week 4, from a patient treated with tofacitinib. Source of these receptors: a human donor with alopecia areata.

V and J are TRBV6-5 and TRBJ1-2; a weak D match, TRBD1 (5 bases). The ends were cut back, 10 bases at V and 7 bases at J, with 16 bases in the middle. Per the germline V gene, CDR1 is MNHEY and CDR2 is SVGAGI. The CDR3 has 12 amino acids. For the CDR3, the DNA is TGTGCCACCTGGGGGTTTGGCGGTGGCTACACCTTC. Residues: CATWGFGGGYTF.

This clone has only a few counts. The CDR3 spells CAISGSSDQPQHF. The CDR3 bases are TGTGCCATCAGTGGGTCCAGTGATCAGCCCCAGCATTTT. The rearrangement uses TRBV10-3 and TRBJ1-5; D uncertain. Trimming shortened V by 4 bases and J by 5 bases, and 9 bases separated the two germline ends. Per the germline V gene, CDR1 is ENHRY and CDR2 is SYGVKD. CDR3 size: 13 residues.

This clone occurred once. The chain combines TRBV28 with TRBJ1-5, with D hard to call. The CDR3 spans 17 residues. Trimming took 6 bases from V and 5 from J, leaving 23 bases between them. The germline V gene has CDR1 MDHEN and CDR2 SYDVKM. CDR3 DNA: TGTGCCAGCAGCCAACCGGGGTATAAAACGAGGGATCAGCCCCAGCATTTT. This gives the protein CASSQPGYKTRDQPQHF.

The chain couples TRBV27 to TRBJ1-1; unclear D gene. Germline loops: CDR1 MNHEY, CDR2 SMNVEV (reference sequence). V dropped 2 bases and J dropped 0 bases, with 13 bases sitting between them. The CDR3 runs 16 residues. Here the CDR3 reads CASSLIQDILNTEAFF. CDR3 DNA: TGTGCCAGCAGTTTAATTCAGGATATTTTGAACACTGAAGCTTTCTTT.

The CDR3 region is CASSWSGGANSPLHF. DNA of the CDR3: TGCGCCAGCAGCTGGTCAGGGGGCGCGAATTCACCCCTCCACTTT. The rearrangement joins TRBV5-1 to TRBJ1-6; 8 bases fit TRBD1. CDR1 is SGHRS and CDR2 is YFSETQ in the germline V gene. The CDR3 covers 15 residues. V was clipped by 3 bases and J by 7 bases; unmatched bases: 6.

The chain uses TRBV14 and TRBJ1-2, with unresolved D. V lost 1 base to trimming and J lost 8 bases, with 14 bases between them. The length of the CDR3 is 14 residues. Germline-derived CDR1 and CDR2 are SGHDN and FVKESK. This CDR3 reads CASSQGPANLGYTF. In DNA, the CDR3 is TGTGCCAGCAGCCAAGGTCCGGCCAATTTAGGCTACACCTTC. Using reference TRBV14 and TRBJ1-2 for the parts outside the CDR3, the full variable domain is EAGVTQFPSHSVIEKGQTVTLRCDPISGHDNLYWYRRVMGKEIKFLLHFVKESKQDESGMPNNRFLAERTGGTYSTLKVQPAELEDSGVYFCASSQGPANLGYTFGSGTRLTVV.

This clone was counted once. This chain uses TRBV27 with TRBJ2-3; TRBD2 aligns across 9 bases. From germline, CDR1 is MNHEY and CDR2 SMNVEV (reference sequence). The length of the CDR3 is 15 residues. The V and J ends lost 8 bases and 1 base, in that order; junction bases with no gene match: 7. CDR3 in DNA: TGTGCCAGCGCAGGCGCTAGCGGGGGCACAGATACGCAGTATTTT. This sequence encodes CASAGASGGTDTQYF.

The gene calls are TRBV27 and TRBJ1-1; 7 nucleotides align to TRBD1. Germline V gene data show CDR1 as MNHEY and CDR2 as SMNVEV (reference sequence). The CDR3 is made up of 14 amino acids. V was pared by 2 bases and J by 3 bases, with 3 bases of the junction left unmatched. The chain's CDR3 is CASSLRGQYTEAFF. The CDR3 DNA is TGTGCCAGCAGTTTAAGGGGACAGTACACTGAAGCTTTCTTT.